Listed here are 30 T cell receptor beta chains from one sample, sequenced in a study of T cell repertoires in cytomegalovirus infection. TCRdb re-called the reads with MiXCR, one entry per CDR3 protein. The table lists around 740,000 distinct CDR3 sequences, 35% to 40% of them singletons, with under 3% in the top ten. Sequences were obtained from PBMCs. The receptors come from a human donor in good health (CMV status not recorded). Some clones in this sample may be carry-over from other donors' samples.

This clonotype was observed a handful of times. This chain joins TRBV4-2 and TRBJ1-1, with D possibly matching TRBD1 (6 bases). Germline V lookup: CDR1 LGHNA, CDR2 YNFKEQ. V lost 6 bases, J lost 3 bases, and 14 bases lay in between. This CDR3 has 14 residues. The CDR3 DNA reads TGTGCCAGCAGTCCCCGGGGGGCTGACACTGAAGCTTTCTTT. Protein sequence: CASSPRGADTEAFF.

The genes are TRBV7-3 and TRBJ2-1; 8 bases match TRBD2. The CDR3 has 15 residues. J gave up 12 bases and V 4 bases, and 14 bases lay outside the gene matches. Germline V gene data show CDR1 as SGHTA and CDR2 as FQGTGA. DNA for the CDR3: TGTGCCAGCAGCTCCCCGGGAGCGGGGGTTCGGGGGCAGTTCTTC. Translation gives CASSSPGAGVRGQFF.

On this clonotype itself: This may come from a read error, since a much larger clone is one base off. The chain combines TRBV7-2 with TRBJ2-5, with D unresolved. Germline values: CDR1 SGHTA, CDR2 FQGNSA. The CDR3 consists of 12 residues. The CDR3 DNA sequence: TGTCCCAGCAGCTTAGGGCCCCAGACCCAGTACTTC. It encodes CPSSLGPQTQYF.

This clonotype appeared many times. This chain connects TRBV7-2 to TRBJ2-3, with D unresolved. The CDR3 totals 13 residues. V shed 6 bases and J shed 1 base, with 8 bases lying between them. Germline CDR1 is SGHTA and CDR2 is FQGNSA. The CDR3 here is CASRLPGTDTQYF. For the CDR3, the DNA is TGTGCCAGCAGACTACCAGGCACAGATACGCAGTATTTT.

V usage is TRBV19 and J usage is TRBJ2-2, with 13 bases lining up with TRBD2. Germline V gives CDR1 LNHDA, CDR2 SQIVND (reference sequence). The CDR3 has 19 amino acids. With 3 bases clipped from V and 9 bases from J, the junction kept 16 bases outside the gene matches. CDR3 residues: CASSMGLAGRPRSGRELFF. CDR3 sequence (DNA): TGTGCCAGTAGTATGGGACTAGCGGGACGACCCCGATCAGGTCGGGAGCTGTTTTTT. Supplemented by reference TRBV19 and TRBJ2-2, the full variable domain reads DGGITQSPKYLFRKEGQNVTLSCEQNLNHDAMYWYRQDPGQGLRLIYYSQIVNDFQKGDIAEGYSVSREKKESFPLTVTSAQKNPTAFYLCASSMGLAGRPRSGRELFFGEGSRLTVL.

The gene calls are TRBV24-1 and TRBJ1-6; D is unresolved. Germline CDR1 and CDR2: KGHDR and SFDVKD. This CDR3 is built from 12 residues. V shed 11 bases and J shed 9 bases, with 13 bases lying between them. CDR3 sequence: CASSGRSSPLHF. The CDR3 DNA reads as TGTGCCAGCTCGGGGAGAAGTTCACCCCTCCACTTT.

The chain joins TRBV24-1 to TRBJ2-5, with 8 bases matching TRBD2. The germline V gene has CDR1 KGHDR and CDR2 SFDVKD. V gave up 2 bases and J gave up 4 bases; unmatched junction bases: 11. The CDR3 has 17 amino acids. CDR3 bases: TGTGCCACCAGTGATTCACTTAGCGGGGCGCCCGGAGAGACCCAGTACTTC. Amino acids: CATSDSLSGAPGETQYF.

In this sample, this clonotype turned up a few times. The rearrangement uses TRBV28 and TRBJ1-2; D remains unclear. The germline V and J ends were trimmed by 5 bases and 4 bases, with 14 bases remaining between them. Germline-derived CDR1 and CDR2 are MDHEN and SYDVKM. This CDR3 contains 14 residues. The DNA of the CDR3 is TGTGCCAGCAGTCCAATACCCTTGGGCTATGGCTACACCTTC. Residues: CASSPIPLGYGYTF.

The CDR3 nucleotides read TGCAGTGCTAGGCTGACGACAGGGGGTACGGGAAACACCATATATTTT. Its translation: CSARLTTGGTGNTIYF. The chain recombines TRBV20-1 with TRBJ1-3, with 9 positions matching TRBD1. The junction had 10 bases not matched to a gene; V was cut back by 3 bases and J by 4 bases. This CDR3 is 16 amino acids long. The germline gives CDR1 DFQATT, CDR2 SNEGSKA (reference sequence).

The chain couples TRBV7-2 to TRBJ2-1; no clear D. This CDR3 is built from 13 residues. V shed 3 bases and J shed 14 bases, with 17 bases lying between them. CDR1 SGHTA and CDR2 FQGNSA come from the germline V gene. CDR3: CASSLGSRKEKFF. The CDR3 DNA follows: TGTGCCAGCAGCTTGGGGTCCCGCAAGGAGAAGTTCTTC.

As regards this clonotype: This may arise from a read error, as a much more abundant clone is one base away. The missing conserved phenylalanine or tryptophan at the end of this CDR3 makes a read error likely. The chain couples TRBV7-9 to TRBJ2-3; 11 bases map to TRBD1. Per the germline V gene, CDR1 is SEHNR and CDR2 is FQNEAQ (reference sequence). CDR3 length: 16 amino acids. Trimming cost V 5 bases and J 1 base; bases outside gene matches: 5. The CDR3 reads CASSPGQGEGTDTQYC. The CDR3 DNA sequence: TGTGCCAGCAGCCCGGGACAGGGGGAAGGCACAGATACGCAGTATTGT.

The chain has TRBV2 and TRBJ1-2; TRBD1 is a possible D gene (6 bases). Trimming left V 1 base short and J 5 bases short, with 14 bases between. CDR3 length equals 15 residues. Germline V gene lookup returns CDR1 SNHLY and CDR2 FYNNEI. The CDR3 is CASSEVGGRGYGYTF. CDR3 coding DNA: TGTGCCAGCAGTGAAGTCGGGGGGCGAGGTTATGGCTACACCTTC.

This chain links TRBV5-5 with TRBJ2-3, with 7 bases that match TRBD1. CDR3 size: 15 residues. Losses at the gene ends were 5 bases for V and 3 bases for J; bases not matched to a gene: 9. Germline-derived CDR1 and CDR2 are SGHKS and YYEKEE (reference sequence). The CDR3 nucleotides are TGTGCCAGCAGGTTGATACAGGGGCAAACAGATACGCAGTATTTT. This translates into CASRLIQGQTDTQYF.

This clonotype turned up a few times. This sequence joins TRBV5-5 and TRBJ2-7; D might be TRBD1 or TRBD2, each matching 5 bases. This CDR3 has 13 amino acids. The V end lost 4 bases, the J end lost 6 bases, and 14 bases lay between the germline ends. From germline, CDR1 is SGHKS and CDR2 YYEKEE (reference sequence). The CDR3 region is CASSPNEGIEQYF. The CDR3, as DNA: TGTGCCAGCAGCCCTAATGAGGGGATCGAGCAGTACTTC.

This chain connects TRBV19 to TRBJ1-5; weak D call: TRBD1 (5 bases). V was cut by 3 bases and J by 0 bases, with 12 bases left in between. The CDR3 is 16 amino acids. CDR1 is LNHDA and CDR2 is SQIVND in the germline V gene (reference sequence). The CDR3 sequence: CASSIISGNSNQPQHF. CDR3 nucleotide sequence: TGTGCCAGTAGTATTATCTCAGGGAATAGCAATCAGCCCCAGCATTTT.

V gene TRBV28 combines with J gene TRBJ2-7; D gene uncertain. CDR3 length: 13 amino acids. Germline CDR1 is MDHEN and CDR2 is SYDVKM. Trimming shortened V by 1 base and J by 6 bases, and 10 bases separated the two germline ends. The CDR3 DNA follows: TGTGCCAGCAGTTTATCCCACAAGAGCGAGCAGTACTTC. As protein: CASSLSHKSEQYF.

As for this clonotype: One end of the junction varies from germline; a read error may be responsible. The chain has TRBV29-1 and TRBJ1-1; D is possibly TRBD1 (5 bases). CDR1 and CDR2 from the germline V gene are SQVTM and ANQGSEA. The CDR3 consists of 14 residues. In DNA form, the CDR3 reads TGCAGCGTTGAACAGGGCAGATTGAACACTGAAGCTTTATTT. Translation gives CSVEQGRLNTEALF.

This clonotype was counted between two and nine times. The V gene is TRBV6-2 or TRBV6-3, the J gene TRBJ2-7; TRBD1 agrees at 7 bases. CDR3 length: 16 amino acids. Germline CDR1 reads MNHEY; CDR2 reads SVGEGT. V shed 4 bases, J shed 0 bases, and the junction held 9 bases outside the gene matches. The CDR3 nucleotides are TGTGCCAGCAGTTCTTCCTTATACAGGGGCTCCTACGAGCAGTACTTC. Its protein product is CASSSSLYRGSYEQYF.

This clonotype was recorded a few times. The rearrangement links TRBV7-2 to TRBJ1-4; 8 positions agree with TRBD1. This CDR3 is 14 amino acids long. The V segment lost 5 bases and the J segment 7 bases; nucleotides outside the gene matches: 6. Looked up from germline, CDR1 is SGHTA and CDR2 is FQGNSA. The CDR3 bases are TGTGCCAGCAGCCCGTTGACAGGGGTTGAAAAACTGTTTTTT. It specifies CASSPLTGVEKLFF.

This sequence joins TRBV7-8 and TRBJ2-6; weak D call: TRBD1 (5 bases). Germline V CDR1 and CDR2: SGHVS, FQNEAQ. The CDR3 has 17 amino acids. V was cut by 5 bases and J by 1 base, with 15 bases left in between. The CDR3 is CASSDSAVWSGANVLTF. The CDR3 coding sequence is TGTGCCAGCAGCGACAGCGCAGTTTGGTCTGGGGCCAACGTCCTGACTTTC. Looking up the rest from reference TRBV7-8 and TRBJ2-6 gives the full variable domain: GAGVSQSPRYKVAKRGQDVALRCDPISGHVSLFWYQQALGQGPEFLTYFQNEAQLDKSGLPSDRFFAERPEGSVSTLKIQRTQQEDSAVYLCASSDSAVWSGANVLTFGAGSRLTVL.

This clonotype has at least ten counts. The CDR3 is CASSPHEGGLNTEAFF. In DNA form, the CDR3 reads TGTGCCAGCAGTCCCCACGAGGGGGGATTGAACACTGAAGCTTTCTTT. This chain joins TRBV27 and TRBJ1-1; D might be TRBD1 (6 bases). The CDR3 runs 16 residues. The germline V and J ends were trimmed by 5 bases and 0 bases, with 16 bases remaining between them. Germline V gene lookup returns CDR1 MNHEY and CDR2 SMNVEV (reference sequence).

The rearrangement joins TRBV4-1 to TRBJ2-7; 10 nucleotides agree with TRBD1. Germline CDR1 reads MGHRA; CDR2 reads YSYEKL. V was clipped by 4 bases and J by 3 bases; unmatched bases: 6. The CDR3 sequence is 15 residues long. The CDR3 DNA reads as TGCGCCAGCAGCCTTGGACAGGGGGTCAGCTACGAGCAGTACTTC. It encodes CASSLGQGVSYEQYF.

The count of this clonotype is one. V usage is TRBV11-2 and J usage is TRBJ2-1; 7 bases are a match to TRBD2. The CDR3 length is 16 residues. The V and J ends lost 0 bases and 9 bases, in that order; junction bases with no gene match: 11. Germline V lookup: CDR1 SGHAT, CDR2 FQNNGV. In DNA form, the CDR3 reads TGTGCCAGCAGCTTAGATCGTCTAGCGGCCGGTTTTGAGCAGTTCTTC. Translated: CASSLDRLAAGFEQFF.

This clonotype was counted only a few times. V is TRBV12-5 and J is TRBJ2-2; TRBD1 aligns across 12 bases. The V gene's germline CDR1 is LGHNT and CDR2 FRNRAP. The V and J ends lost 2 bases and 2 bases, in that order; junction bases with no gene match: 15. This CDR3 is built from 21 residues. CDR3 amino acids: CASGLSKGDRGQRGNTGELFF. The CDR3 DNA reads as TGTGCTAGTGGTTTGTCCAAGGGGGACAGGGGGCAAAGGGGAAACACCGGGGAGCTGTTTTTT.

The chain couples TRBV7-9 to TRBJ1-4, with TRBD1 identical over 7 bases. Unmatched junction bases numbered 6, after V lost 3 bases and J lost 8 bases. From germline, CDR1 is SEHNR and CDR2 FQNEAQ (reference sequence). This CDR3 comprises 14 residues. Here the CDR3 DNA reads TGTGCCAGCAGCTTCGACAGGGCAAGCGAAAAACTGTTTTTT. Translating gives CASSFDRASEKLFF.

V is TRBV12-3 or TRBV12-4 and J is TRBJ2-1; TRBD2 might be the D (6 bases). V was clipped by 7 bases and J by 5 bases, with 15 bases between them. The CDR3 loop spans 14 amino acids. The CDR3 nucleotides read TGTGCCAGCAACTCAGCGGGCACAAACAATGAGCAGTTCTTC. Translated, it gives CASNSAGTNNEQFF.

This clonotype was seen more than once but under ten times. The rearrangement links TRBV19 to TRBJ1-5; 7 bases fit TRBD1. Trimming cost V 0 bases and J 7 bases; bases outside gene matches: 18. Germline loops: CDR1 LNHDA, CDR2 SQIVND (reference sequence). The CDR3 is 19 residues long. CDR3 protein: CASSIDLTGEMVNRQPQHF. The CDR3 DNA reads TGTGCCAGTAGTATAGATCTTACAGGGGAGATGGTAAATCGACAGCCCCAGCATTTT.

The chain recombines TRBV7-6 with TRBJ2-1; 7 bases map to TRBD2. Germline assignment: CDR1 SGHVS and CDR2 FNYEAQ. J lost 2 bases, V lost 5 bases, and 3 bases had no gene match. The CDR3 is 14 residues long. CDR3 amino acids: CASSRGGAYNEQFF. The CDR3, as DNA: TGTGCCAGCAGCCGCGGGGGAGCCTACAATGAGCAGTTCTTC.

This chain connects TRBV11-2 to TRBJ2-6; 14 nucleotides agree with TRBD2. The CDR3 loop spans 19 amino acids. CDR1 is SGHAT and CDR2 is FQNNGV in the germline V gene. Trimming removed 5 bases from V and 0 bases from J; junction bases left unmatched: 6. CDR3 in amino acids: CASSVTSGRVASGANVLTF. The CDR3 coding sequence is TGTGCCAGCAGCGTGACTAGCGGGAGGGTTGCCTCTGGGGCCAACGTCCTGACTTTC.

This clonotype turned up a few times. This chain uses TRBV7-9 with TRBJ2-2, with 8 nucleotides matching TRBD1. The CDR3 sequence is 16 residues long. Germline V gives CDR1 SEHNR, CDR2 FQNEAQ (reference sequence). The trim removed 4 bases at V and 5 bases at J, leaving 9 bases unmatched. For the CDR3, the DNA is TGTGCCAGCAGCTCTCCCATGACAGGGGTAACCGGGGAGCTGTTTTTT. Translated: CASSSPMTGVTGELFF.